What follows are 30 T cell receptor beta chains derived from one specimen sequenced in a study of tumor-infiltrating lymphocytes in primary liver carcinoma. Unsorted whole blood served as the source of blood RNA, and germline DNA was extracted as well. Starting from 500 ng of total RNA, TCR beta cDNA was produced with a primer in the constant region. Slightly modified ARM-PCR with three nested multiplex PCR rounds yielded TCR beta libraries. The study ran its first two PCR rounds for about 11 cycles each, using TRBV1-TRBV30 forward primers and a C-beta reverse primer. In TCRdb, the multiplex PCR reads were re-called with MiXCR into one record per CDR3 protein. Of more than 150,000 distinct CDR3 sequences in the sample, about 60% are singletons; the top ten hold roughly 76%. Specimen: peripheral blood. The receptors here all came from a man aged 35-49 years with primary liver carcinoma and hepatitis B virus infection.

As to this clonotype: A junction end diverges from the germline sequence, so it may reflect a read error. The V call is TRBV11-2, the J call TRBJ1-4; D is ambiguous. This CDR3 region has 13 residues. From germline, CDR1 is SGHAT and CDR2 FQNNGV. CDR3 region: CASSSDLNEKLFF. CDR3 coding DNA: TGTGCAAGCAGCTCGGACCTCAATGAAAAACTGTTTTTT.

The chain carries TRBV6-6 and TRBJ1-6, with 10 bases that match TRBD1. The V and J ends lost 0 bases and 8 bases, in that order; junction bases with no gene match: 1. The CDR3 extends over 15 amino acids. Germline V gene lookup returns CDR1 MNHNY and CDR2 SVGAGI (reference sequence). The CDR3 here is CASSYSGTGDSPLHF. The CDR3 DNA reads as TGTGCCAGCAGTTACTCCGGGACAGGGGATTCACCCCTCCACTTT.

This clonotype occurred many times. The chain joins TRBV11-1 to TRBJ2-1; perhaps TRBD2 as D (6 bases). Trimming pared 3 bases from V and 0 bases from J, leaving 12 bases between. The CDR3 runs 16 residues. CDR1 is SGHAT, CDR2 FQDESV, per germline (reference sequence). Here the CDR3 DNA reads TGTGCCAGCAGCTTTGGGTCCGGGGGCTCCTACAATGAGCAGTTCTTC. The encoded protein is CASSFGSGGSYNEQFF.

This clonotype was seen more than once but under ten times. The V and J genes are TRBV5-1 and TRBJ2-7, with 9 bases aligning to TRBD2. Germline V gene data show CDR1 as SGHRS and CDR2 as YFSETQ. The CDR3 runs 16 residues. After removal of 0 bases from V and 2 bases from J, the junction contained 6 bases not matched to a gene. CDR3 sequence (DNA): TGCGCCAGCAGCTTGGTTAGCGGGGGACTCGCCTACGAGCAGTACTTC. As protein: CASSLVSGGLAYEQYF.

This clonotype was seen only a few times. The chain employs TRBV4-2 and TRBJ1-4; 7 bases are shared with TRBD1. The trim removed 4 bases at V and 8 bases at J, leaving 10 bases unmatched. Germline V lookup: CDR1 LGHNA, CDR2 YNFKEQ. This CDR3 is built from 15 residues. The CDR3 bases are TGTGCCAGCAGCCCAGACCGACAGGGAGGGGAAAAACTGTTTTTT. This gives the protein CASSPDRQGGEKLFF.

Points on this clonotype: A read error may be the cause here, since a much bigger clone is one base away. The gene calls are TRBV4-2 and TRBJ2-1; either TRBD1 or TRBD2 may supply D (6 bases each). Trimming took 1 base from V and 0 from J, leaving 13 bases between them. Germline V gene data show CDR1 as LGHNA and CDR2 as YNFKEQ. The CDR3 is 17 residues long. CDR3: CASSQVGAGLSYNEQFF. CDR3 coding DNA: TGTGCCAGCAGCCAAGTGGGGGCGGGGCTCTCCTACAATGAGCAGTTCTTC.

This chain joins TRBV28 and TRBJ2-7; D gene uncertain. There are 14 residues in the CDR3. The V end lost 6 bases, the J end lost 3 bases, and 15 bases lay between the germline ends. CDR1 MDHEN and CDR2 SYDVKM come from the germline V gene. CDR3 sequence (DNA): TGTGCCAGCAGGTCTTCCGGACCACTCTACGAGCAGTACTTC. Its translation: CASRSSGPLYEQYF.

This chain uses TRBV30 with TRBJ1-2; no reliable D call. From germline, CDR1 is GTSNPN and CDR2 SVGIG (reference sequence). The CDR3 is 11 residues long. V gave up 0 bases and J gave up 8 bases, with 7 bases separating them. CDR3 protein: CAWSVYLGYTF. CDR3 nucleotide sequence: TGTGCCTGGAGTGTATACCTCGGCTACACCTTC.

Comments on this clonotype: A much larger clone lies a single base off, so this may be a read error. The chain carries TRBV11-2 and TRBJ1-2; no definite D call. V gave up 10 bases and J gave up 8 bases, with 26 bases separating them. The CDR3 runs to 15 residues. Germline CDR1 is SGHAT and CDR2 is FQNNGV. As DNA, the CDR3 is TGTGCCAACCTTTTGCCGCTTACCCGGGCGGACGGCTACACCTTC. It codes for CANLLPLTRADGYTF.

A remark on this clonotype: Because the CDR3 is missing its conserved closing phenylalanine or tryptophan, this is likely a read error. The rearrangement uses TRBV10-3 and TRBJ2-5; 10 nucleotides line up with TRBD2. The ends lost 0 bases at V and 7 bases at J; junction bases unmatched: 8. This CDR3 region has 16 residues. The germline V gene has CDR1 ENHRY and CDR2 SYGVKD. The CDR3 DNA follows: TGTGCCATCAGTGAGTCCGGGCTAGCGGGAGATTTGACCCAGTACTTG. Protein sequence: CAISESGLAGDLTQYL.

V is TRBV4-2 and J is TRBJ2-1; 7 bases map to TRBD2. The ends lost 7 bases at V and 9 bases at J; junction bases unmatched: 15. The CDR3 loop spans 15 amino acids. Germline V gene data show CDR1 as LGHNA and CDR2 as YNFKEQ. This CDR3 reads CASNRDRKLAVEQFF. CDR3 nucleotides: TGTGCCAGCAACCGAGATCGGAAGCTAGCGGTTGAGCAGTTCTTC.

In regard to this clonotype: A much more abundant neighbour one base away suggests this may be a read error. CDR3 sequence reads: CASSLGNLAPATDTHYF. CDR3 in DNA: TGTGCCAGCAGCTTAGGCAATCTAGCGCCCGCGACAGATACGCACTATTTT. The chain employs TRBV11-1 and TRBJ2-3; weak D call: TRBD2 (6 bases). CDR1 SGHAT and CDR2 FQDESV come from the germline V gene (reference sequence). This CDR3 is built from 17 residues. Filled out from reference TRBV11-1 and TRBJ2-3, the complete variable domain reads EAEVAQSPRYKITEKSQAVAFWCDPISGHATLYWYRQILGQGPELLVQFQDESVVDDSQLPKDRFSAERLKGVDSTLKIQPAELGDSAMYLCASSLGNLAPATDTHYFGPGTRLTVL.

This clonotype appeared a few times. The rearrangement links TRBV10-3 to TRBJ2-2, with a possible D match to TRBD2 (6 bases). Per germline, CDR1 ENHRY and CDR2 SYGVKD. The CDR3 covers 12 residues. The V gene lost 8 bases and the J gene lost 7 bases, with 11 bases spanning the gap. CDR3 region: CAIATGVGELFF. In nucleotides, the CDR3 is TGTGCCATCGCGACGGGGGTCGGGGAGCTGTTTTTT.

V gene TRBV11-2 combines with J gene TRBJ2-3; 7 nucleotides align to TRBD2. The junction had 13 bases not matched to a gene; V was cut back by 8 bases and J by 5 bases. CDR1 is SGHAT and CDR2 is FQNNGV in the germline V gene. There are 15 residues in the CDR3. CDR3 coding DNA: TGTGCCAGCGGCCCTTTGACCCAGCGGGGAGATACGCAGTATTTT. It encodes CASGPLTQRGDTQYF.

The rearrangement joins TRBV5-6 to TRBJ2-7, with D perhaps matching TRBD2 (6 bases). The CDR3 is 16 residues long. The germline CDR1 and CDR2 sequences are SGHDT and YYEEEE. V lost 2 bases and J 3 bases, leaving 18 bases between the germline ends. This CDR3 reads CASSFGGTGLGYEQYF. The DNA of the CDR3 is TGTGCCAGCAGCTTCGGCGGAACGGGACTCGGCTACGAGCAGTACTTC.

This clonotype has at least ten counts. This chain uses TRBV11-2 with TRBJ2-3; no firm D call. Per the germline V gene, CDR1 is SGHAT and CDR2 is FQNNGV. With 3 bases removed from V and 0 bases from J, the gap between germline ends came to 4 bases. The CDR3 contains 13 residues. Here the CDR3 reads CASSFHSTDTQYF. The CDR3 nucleotides are TGTGCCAGCAGCTTCCATAGCACAGATACGCAGTATTTT.

A word on this clonotype: At one of its ends the junction is not consistent with the germline gene, which may arise from a read error. The chain carries TRBV29-1 and TRBJ2-3; D is unclear. The germline V gene has CDR1 SQVTM and CDR2 ANQGSEA. The CDR3 runs to 17 residues. The CDR3 nucleotides read TGCAGCATTGAAGATCTGGGAATAGCAGGAGTCCCAGATACGCAGTATTTT. The encoded protein is CSIEDLGIAGVPDTQYF.

A few counts support this clonotype. Here the CDR3 omits its conserved ending phenylalanine or tryptophan, so a read error is the likely source. CDR3 sequence reads: CASSPTGAPGLFL. CDR3 sequence (DNA): TGTGCCAGCAGCCCTACAGGGGCCCCGGGGCTGTTTCTT. The chain carries TRBV4-2 and TRBJ1-4; the match to TRBD1 covers 7 bases. The V gene end was trimmed by 4 bases and the J gene end by 14 bases; junction bases not matched to a gene: 10. Germline values: CDR1 LGHNA, CDR2 YNFKEQ. This CDR3 contains 13 residues.

A remark on this clonotype: A read error may account for a junction end that differs from germline. CDR3 region: CASSHRGYVQYF. The DNA for the CDR3 is TGTGCCAGCAGCCATCGAGGGTACGTGCAGTACTTC. The chain is built from TRBV5-8 and TRBJ2-7; weak D call: TRBD2 (5 bases). CDR1 is SGHTS and CDR2 is YDEGEE in the germline V gene. This CDR3 region has 12 residues.

Concerning this clonotype: Likely a read error: the CDR3 ends without its conserved phenylalanine or tryptophan. The DNA is left out, because the CDR3 cannot be placed on it with certainty; the CDR3 is given as TCRdb lists it. The chain has TRBV11-1 and TRBJ2-3; TRBD1 is the table's D call and was not checked against the DNA. Germline V lookup: CDR1 SGHAT, CDR2 FQDESV (reference sequence). The CDR3 is 15 amino acids long, termini counted. The CDR3: CASSLGVSSTDTQYL.

This chain uses TRBV5-4 with TRBJ2-7; 9 nucleotides align to TRBD2. Germline CDR1 SGHNT, CDR2 YYREEE (reference sequence). V lost 4 bases, J lost 6 bases, and 11 bases stayed unmatched. This CDR3 is built from 15 residues. CDR3 sequence reads: CASSHSGGLFSEQYF. The CDR3, as DNA: TGTGCCAGCAGCCACAGCGGGGGGCTGTTCTCCGAGCAGTACTTC.

This clonotype was found once. Likely a read error: the CDR3 ends without its conserved phenylalanine or tryptophan. The chain links TRBV2 to TRBJ1-5, with D hard to call. The germline V gene has CDR1 SNHLY and CDR2 FYNNEI. The ends were cut back, 2 bases at V and 6 bases at J, with 5 bases in the middle. The CDR3 has 12 residues. Written as DNA, the CDR3 is TGTGCCAGCAGTGAACAATTTCAGCCCCAGCATTCT. Protein sequence: CASSEQFQPQHS.

As for this clonotype: The junction departs from germline at one end; a sequencing error may be responsible. The chain combines TRBV5-1 with TRBJ2-1; TRBD1 or TRBD2 may be the D gene (5 bases each). Germline loops: CDR1 SGHRS, CDR2 YFSETQ. This CDR3 has 15 residues. The CDR3 bases are TGCGCCAGCAGCCCGGGGACGCTGTCTTGGGATGATCAGTTCTTC. Its protein product is CASSPGTLSWDDQFF.

On this clonotype: Given the absence of the conserved phenylalanine or tryptophan at the CDR3 end, a read error is likely. The rearrangement joins TRBV5-1 to TRBJ2-1, with 12 bases matching TRBD2. The CDR3 has 16 residues. CDR1 is SGHRS and CDR2 is YFSETQ in the germline V gene. The V gene end was trimmed by 0 bases and the J gene end by 8 bases; junction bases not matched to a gene: 6. CDR3 loop: CASSLVSLAGGYEQFL. The CDR3 bases are TGCGCCAGCAGCTTGGTGTCCCTAGCGGGAGGGTATGAGCAGTTCCTC.

With respect to this clonotype: A much larger clone lies a single base off, so this may be a read error. Lacking the conserved final phenylalanine or tryptophan, this CDR3 likely reflects a read error. The chain has TRBV29-1 and TRBJ2-1; D call uncertain. V was trimmed by 4 bases and J by 7 bases, leaving 14 bases between them. Germline V gene data show CDR1 as SQVTM and CDR2 as ANQGSEA. The CDR3 totals 13 residues. CDR3 bases: TGCAGCGTTGCCCGCCAGGTTATGAATGAGCAGTTCTTA. Its translation is CSVARQVMNEQFL.

This clonotype was counted a single time. The rearrangement joins TRBV12-3 or TRBV12-4 to TRBJ2-1; 11 bases are a match to TRBD2. The ends lost 8 bases at V and 9 bases at J; junction bases unmatched: 9. The CDR3 is 14 amino acids. The DNA of the CDR3 is TGTGCCAGCCAATTAGCGGGAGGGTTGGTTGAGCAGTTCTTC. Encoded protein: CASQLAGGLVEQFF.

This chain joins TRBV4-1 and TRBJ2-7; 8 nucleotides agree with TRBD1. Trimming cost V 2 bases and J 4 bases; bases outside gene matches: 13. The V gene's germline CDR1 is MGHRA and CDR2 YSYEKL. The CDR3 length is 17 residues. DNA for the CDR3: TGCGCCAGCAGCCAAAAGGGTCTCGGGGACAGGTCGTACGAGCAGTACTTC. The encoded protein is CASSQKGLGDRSYEQYF.

Notes on this clonotype: The junction departs from germline at one end; a sequencing error may be responsible. The genes are TRBV10-3 and TRBJ2-6, with a tentative D call TRBD2 (6 bases). This CDR3 has 16 residues. Per germline, CDR1 ENHRY and CDR2 SYGVKD. Here the CDR3 reads CAIRGGTLSWANVLTF. CDR3 bases: TGTGCCATCAGGGGGGGAACCCTCTCTTGGGCCAACGTCCTGACTTTC.

This clonotype was detected only a few times. The gene calls are TRBV28 and TRBJ1-5; D is perhaps TRBD1 (6 bases). This CDR3 region has 13 residues. Germline V gene data show CDR1 as MDHEN and CDR2 as SYDVKM. V was trimmed by 4 bases and J by 7 bases, leaving 11 bases between them. CDR3: CASSSGGIQPQHF. The CDR3 nucleotides read TGTGCCAGCAGTTCTGGGGGCATACAGCCCCAGCATTTT.

The rearrangement uses TRBV11-2 and TRBJ2-7, with 7 bases fitting TRBD1. This CDR3 spans 17 amino acids. In germline, CDR1 is SGHAT, CDR2 FQNNGV. Trimming cost V 8 bases and J 3 bases; bases outside gene matches: 19. The DNA for the CDR3 is TGTGCCAGCCTCAGTTGGGCCTTGGACAGGACGAACTACGAGCAGTACTTC. This gives the protein CASLSWALDRTNYEQYF.